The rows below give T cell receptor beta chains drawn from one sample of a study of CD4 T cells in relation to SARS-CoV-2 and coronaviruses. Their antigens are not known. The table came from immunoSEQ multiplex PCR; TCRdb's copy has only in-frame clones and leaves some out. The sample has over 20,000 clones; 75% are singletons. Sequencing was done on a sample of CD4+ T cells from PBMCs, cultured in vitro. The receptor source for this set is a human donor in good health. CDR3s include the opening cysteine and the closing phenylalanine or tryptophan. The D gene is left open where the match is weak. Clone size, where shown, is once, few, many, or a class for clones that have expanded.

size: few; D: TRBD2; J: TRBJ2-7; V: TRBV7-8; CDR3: CASSLSGNAYEQYF; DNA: TGTGCCAGCAGCCTTAGCGGGAACGCCTACGAGCAGTACTTC
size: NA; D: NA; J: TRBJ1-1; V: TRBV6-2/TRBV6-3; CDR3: CASSTGQFPPEAFF; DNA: TGTGCCAGCAGTACAGGACAGTTTCCCCCTGAAGCTTTCTTT
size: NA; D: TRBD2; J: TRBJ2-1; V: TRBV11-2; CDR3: CASSLGGSSYNEQFF; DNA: TGTGCCAGCAGCTTAGGCGGGAGTTCCTACAATGAGCAGTTCTTC
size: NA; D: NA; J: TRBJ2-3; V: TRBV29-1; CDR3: CSVTTGSDTQYF; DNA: TGCAGCGTTACTACAGGGTCAGATACGCAGTATTTT
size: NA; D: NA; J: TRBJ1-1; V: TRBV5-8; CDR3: CASSPFPWGGLAEAFF; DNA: TGTGCCAGCAGCCCCTTTCCATGGGGGGGGCTGGCTGAAGCTTTCTTT
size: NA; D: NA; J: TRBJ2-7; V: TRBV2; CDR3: CASSGRSEQYF; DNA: TGTGCCAGCAGTGGGAGAAGCGAGCAGTACTTC
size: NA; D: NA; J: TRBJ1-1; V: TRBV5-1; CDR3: CASSSQKRGNTEAFF; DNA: TGCGCCAGCAGCTCCCAGAAGCGGGGGAACACTGAAGCTTTCTTT
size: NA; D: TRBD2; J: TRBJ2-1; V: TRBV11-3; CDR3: CASSAGGSNNEQFF; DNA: TGTGCCAGCAGCGCCGGGGGGAGTAACAATGAGCAGTTCTTC
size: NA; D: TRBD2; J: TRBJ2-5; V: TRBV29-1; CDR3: CSVATSGRAGETQYF; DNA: TGCAGCGTCGCTACTAGCGGGAGGGCCGGGGAGACCCAGTACTTC
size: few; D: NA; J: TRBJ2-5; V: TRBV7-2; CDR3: CASSARYTQYF; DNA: TGTGCCAGCAGCGCAAGGTATACCCAGTACTTC
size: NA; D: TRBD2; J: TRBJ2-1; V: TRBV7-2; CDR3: CASSNRLAVGHEQFF; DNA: TGTGCCAGCAGCAACCGACTAGCGGTGGGCCATGAGCAGTTCTTC
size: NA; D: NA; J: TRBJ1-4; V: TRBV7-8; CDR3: CASSSQARVGEKLFF; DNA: TGTGCCAGCAGTTCCCAAGCCAGGGTGGGTGAAAAACTGTTTTTT
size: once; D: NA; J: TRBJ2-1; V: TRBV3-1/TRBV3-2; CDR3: CASSQDKHGFYNEQFF; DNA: TGTGCCAGCAGCCAAGATAAGCACGGATTCTACAATGAGCAGTTCTTC
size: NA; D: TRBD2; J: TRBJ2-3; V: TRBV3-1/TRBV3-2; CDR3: CASSRGGAGPDTQYF; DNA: TGTGCCAGCAGCCGCGGGGGGGCCGGGCCAGATACGCAGTATTTT
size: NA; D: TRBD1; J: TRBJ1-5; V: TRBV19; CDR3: CASSDRQGHVAQHF; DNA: TGTGCCAGTAGTGATAGACAGGGACACGTGGCCCAGCATTTT
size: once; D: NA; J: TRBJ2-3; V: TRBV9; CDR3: CASSVLGGFSTDTQYF; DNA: TGTGCCAGCAGCGTTCTCGGGGGTTTTAGCACAGATACGCAGTATTTT
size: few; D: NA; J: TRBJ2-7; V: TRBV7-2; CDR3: CASSPQKNPGLVPYEQYF; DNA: TGTGCCAGCAGCCCACAAAAGAACCCGGGTTTAGTCCCCTACGAGCAGTACTTC
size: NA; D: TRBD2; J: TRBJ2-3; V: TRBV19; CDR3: CASGGLAGGPDTQYF; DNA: TGTGCCAGTGGGGGACTAGCGGGGGGGCCAGATACGCAGTATTTT
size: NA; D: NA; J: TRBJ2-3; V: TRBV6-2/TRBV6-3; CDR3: CASSSGPWTDTQYF; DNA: TGTGCCAGCAGTTCCGGGCCCTGGACGGATACGCAGTATTTT
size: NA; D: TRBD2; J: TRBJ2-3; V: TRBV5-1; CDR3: CASSLASIGGGHTDTQYF; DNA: TGCGCCAGCAGCTTGGCTTCCATCGGCGGGGGGCACACAGATACGCAGTATTTT
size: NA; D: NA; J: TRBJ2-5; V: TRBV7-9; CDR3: CASSWGDSRETQYF; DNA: TGTGCCAGCAGCTGGGGGGACAGTCGGGAGACCCAGTACTTC
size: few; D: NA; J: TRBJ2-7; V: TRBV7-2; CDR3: CASSLVVYYEQYF; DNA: TGTGCCAGCAGCTTAGTGGTCTACTACGAGCAGTACTTC
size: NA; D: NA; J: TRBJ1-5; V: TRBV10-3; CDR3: CATDGENQPQHF; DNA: TGTGCCACGGACGGGGAGAATCAGCCCCAGCATTTT
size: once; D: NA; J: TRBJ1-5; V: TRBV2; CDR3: CASSRRVGGNQPQHF; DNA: TGTGCCAGCAGCCGCAGGGTTGGGGGCAATCAGCCCCAGCATTTT
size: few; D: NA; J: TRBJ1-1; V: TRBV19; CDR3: CASSILGGGAEAFF; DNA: TGTGCCAGTAGTATATTGGGCGGGGGGGCTGAAGCTTTCTTT
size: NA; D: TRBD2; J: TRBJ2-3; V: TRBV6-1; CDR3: CASSALGGNLAGFPDTQYF; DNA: TGTGCCAGCAGTGCGCTGGGGGGGAATCTAGCGGGGTTCCCAGATACGCAGTATTTT
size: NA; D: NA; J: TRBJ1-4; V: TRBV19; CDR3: CASSTVDSTNEKLFF; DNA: TGTGCCAGTAGTACGGTGGATTCAACTAATGAAAAACTGTTTTTT
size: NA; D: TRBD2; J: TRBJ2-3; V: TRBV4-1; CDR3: CASSQDVGLANTQYF; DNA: TGCGCCAGCAGCCAAGATGTCGGACTAGCGAATACGCAGTATTTT
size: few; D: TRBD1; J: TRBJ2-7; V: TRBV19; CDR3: CASSPRDRGLYEQYF; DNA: TGTGCCAGTAGCCCCCGGGACAGGGGGCTCTACGAGCAGTACTTC
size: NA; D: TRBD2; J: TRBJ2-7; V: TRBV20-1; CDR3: CSASNREGPREQYF; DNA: TGCAGTGCTAGTAATCGGGAGGGCCCTCGGGAGCAGTACTTC
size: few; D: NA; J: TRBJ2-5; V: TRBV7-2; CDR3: CASSLNLASRAQYF; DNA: TGTGCCAGCAGCTTAAATCTAGCGTCTCGGGCCCAGTACTTC
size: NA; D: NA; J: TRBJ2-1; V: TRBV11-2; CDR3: CASSQDREGNEQFF; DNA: TGTGCCAGCAGCCAGGACAGGGAGGGCAATGAGCAGTTCTTC
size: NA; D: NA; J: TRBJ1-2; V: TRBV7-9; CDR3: CASSLVGRNYGYTF; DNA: TGTGCCAGCAGCTTAGTCGGCAGGAATTATGGCTACACCTTC
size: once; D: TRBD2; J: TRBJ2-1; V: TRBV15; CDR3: CATSRDWTSGRANEQFF; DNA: TGTGCCACCAGCAGAGATTGGACTAGCGGGAGGGCTAATGAGCAGTTCTTC
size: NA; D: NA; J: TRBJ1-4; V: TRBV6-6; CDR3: CASSLNEKLFF; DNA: TGTGCCAGCAGTTTAAATGAAAAACTGTTTTTT
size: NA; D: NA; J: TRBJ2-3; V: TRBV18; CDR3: CASSALGSTDTQYF; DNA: TGTGCCAGCTCCGCTCTTGGGAGCACAGATACGCAGTATTTT
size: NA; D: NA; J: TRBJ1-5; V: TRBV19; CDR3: CASSISGRGNQPQHF; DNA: TGTGCCAGTAGTATATCGGGCCGGGGCAATCAGCCCCAGCATTTT
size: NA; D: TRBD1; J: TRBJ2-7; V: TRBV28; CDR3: CASSSSTGLPYEQYF; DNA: TGTGCCAGCAGTTCATCGACAGGGCTACCCTACGAGCAGTACTTC
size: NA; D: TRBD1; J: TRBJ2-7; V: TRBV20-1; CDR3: CSASNRDRASYEQYF; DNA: TGCAGTGCTAGTAATCGGGACAGGGCCTCCTACGAGCAGTACTTC
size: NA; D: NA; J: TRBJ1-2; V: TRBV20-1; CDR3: CSASPAGPNYGYTF; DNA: TGCAGTGCTAGTCCCGCAGGACCTAACTATGGCTACACCTTC
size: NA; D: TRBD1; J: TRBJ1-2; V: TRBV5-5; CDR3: CASSFDPPNRGFNYGYTF; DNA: TGTGCCAGCAGCTTCGACCCCCCGAACAGGGGGTTCAACTATGGCTACACCTTC
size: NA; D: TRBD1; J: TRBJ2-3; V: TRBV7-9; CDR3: CASSLNSGQGWPDTQYF; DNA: TGTGCCAGCAGCTTAAACTCGGGACAGGGGTGGCCAGATACGCAGTATTTT
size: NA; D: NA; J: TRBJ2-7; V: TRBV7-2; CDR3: CASSINGAYEQYF; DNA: TGTGCCAGCAGCATAAACGGGGCTTACGAGCAGTACTTC
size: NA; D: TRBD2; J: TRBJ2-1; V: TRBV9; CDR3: CASSVAGGTSYNEQFF; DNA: TGTGCCAGCAGCGTAGCCGGGGGGACCTCCTACAATGAGCAGTTCTTC
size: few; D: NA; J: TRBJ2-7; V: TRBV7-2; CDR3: CASSVNPYEQYF; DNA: TGTGCCAGCAGCGTTAACCCCTACGAGCAGTACTTC
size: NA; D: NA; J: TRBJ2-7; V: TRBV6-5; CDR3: CASSLLGDEQYF; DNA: TGTGCCAGCAGTCTACTAGGTGACGAGCAGTACTTC
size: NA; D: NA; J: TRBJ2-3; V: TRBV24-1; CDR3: CATSDRGTHTQYF; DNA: TGTGCCACCAGTGACCGGGGTACGCATACGCAGTATTTT